The rows below give T cell receptor beta chains drawn from one sample of a study of T cells after yellow fever vaccination. Each CDR3 protein is one row after TCRdb ran MiXCR on the 5' RACE reads. The sample consists of 200,000 to 300,000 distinct CDR3 sequences, approximately 13% of them appearing once. The specimen was CD4+ T cells sorted from PBMCs, collected 45 days after the yellow fever booster vaccination. These receptors all stem from a man aged 30-40 years who received the YFV17D yellow fever vaccine. Both conserved end residues are part of each CDR3.

V	J	CDR3
TRBV28	TRBJ1-1	CASVGGFTEAFF
TRBV7-2	TRBJ2-2	CASSLNPYGELFF
TRBV3-1	TRBJ2-3	CASSRRPSTDTQYF
TRBV6-2/TRBV6-3	TRBJ2-1	CATLRPSYNEQFF
TRBV12-3/TRBV12-4	TRBJ2-7	CASSLGGPLYEQYF
TRBV9	TRBJ2-7	CGSSPHPTGGYEQYF
TRBV20-1	TRBJ1-2	CSASQGGGRQTYGYTF
TRBV12-3/TRBV12-4	TRBJ2-6	CASSQAKTSSGANVLTF
TRBV20-1	TRBJ2-1	CSASRGYNEQFF
TRBV20-1	TRBJ2-3	CSALKREGSDTQYF
TRBV5-1	TRBJ1-6	CASSRQDSPLHF
TRBV20-1	TRBJ2-5	CSARDHRGFETQYF
TRBV18	TRBJ2-6	CASSPPRVFSGQGISGANVLTF
TRBV5-1	TRBJ2-1	CASSFPRTGARNEQFF
TRBV27	TRBJ2-1	CASSSSGRAWNEQFF
TRBV18	TRBJ1-1	CASSPSRGNTEAFF
TRBV16	TRBJ2-2	CASSQSGAIAATGELFF
TRBV12-3/TRBV12-4	TRBJ2-7	CASSNRDFTYEQYF
TRBV12-3/TRBV12-4	TRBJ2-4	CASRASLGAQYF
TRBV28	TRBJ1-2	CASSIDHFGYTF
TRBV18	TRBJ2-7	CASSPPGKGSYEQYF